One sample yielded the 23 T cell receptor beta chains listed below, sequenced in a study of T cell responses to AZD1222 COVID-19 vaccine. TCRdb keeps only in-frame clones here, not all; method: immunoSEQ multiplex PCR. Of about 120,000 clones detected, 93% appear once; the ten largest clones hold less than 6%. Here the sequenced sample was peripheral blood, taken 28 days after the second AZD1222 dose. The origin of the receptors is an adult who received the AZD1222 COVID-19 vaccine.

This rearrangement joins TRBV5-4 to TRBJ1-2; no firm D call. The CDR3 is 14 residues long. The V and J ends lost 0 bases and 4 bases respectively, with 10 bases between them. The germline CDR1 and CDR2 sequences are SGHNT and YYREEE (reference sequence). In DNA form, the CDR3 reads TGTGCCAGCAGCTTGGAGGGCCGGCCCTATGGCTACACCTTC. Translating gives CASSLEGRPYGYTF.

CDR3 DNA: TGTGCCAGCAGTGAGGGGAGGTCAGAACAGCCCCAGCATTTT. Protein sequence: CASSEGRSEQPQHF. The chain has TRBV2 and TRBJ1-5; no clear D. Trimming cost V 3 bases and J 7 bases, with 13 bases left between them. Germline V gives CDR1 SNHLY, CDR2 FYNNEI. This CDR3 has 14 amino acids.

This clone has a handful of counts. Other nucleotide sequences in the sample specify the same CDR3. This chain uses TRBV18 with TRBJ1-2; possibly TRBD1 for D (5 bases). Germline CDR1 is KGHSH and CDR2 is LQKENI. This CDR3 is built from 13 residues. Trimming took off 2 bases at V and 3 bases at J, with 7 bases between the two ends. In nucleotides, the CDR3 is TGTGCCAGCTCACCAGACAGAGACTATGGCTACACCTTC. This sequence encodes CASSPDRDYGYTF.

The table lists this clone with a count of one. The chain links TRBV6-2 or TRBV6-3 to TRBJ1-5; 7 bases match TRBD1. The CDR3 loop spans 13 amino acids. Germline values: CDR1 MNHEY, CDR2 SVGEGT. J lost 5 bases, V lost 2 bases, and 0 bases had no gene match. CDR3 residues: CASSYQGDQPQHF. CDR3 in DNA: TGTGCCAGCAGTTACCAGGGGGATCAGCCCCAGCATTTT.

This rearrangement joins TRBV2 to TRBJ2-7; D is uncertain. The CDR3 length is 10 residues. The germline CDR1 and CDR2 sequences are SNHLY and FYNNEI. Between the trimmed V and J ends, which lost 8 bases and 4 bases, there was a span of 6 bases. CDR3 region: CASQRYEQYF. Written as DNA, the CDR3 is TGTGCCAGCCAACGGTACGAGCAGTACTTC. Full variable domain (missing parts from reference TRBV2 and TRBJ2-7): EPEVTQTPSHQVTQMGQEVILRCVPISNHLYFYWYRQILGQKVEFLVSFYNNEISEKSEIFDDQFSVERPDGSNFTLKIRSTKLEDSAMYFCASQRYEQYFGPGTRLTVT.

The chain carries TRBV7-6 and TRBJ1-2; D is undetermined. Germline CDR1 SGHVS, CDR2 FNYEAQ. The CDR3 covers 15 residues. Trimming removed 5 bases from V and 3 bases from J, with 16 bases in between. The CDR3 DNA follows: TGTGCCAGCAGCCCTATCCCAGTCAGCGACTATGGCTACACCTTC. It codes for CASSPIPVSDYGYTF.

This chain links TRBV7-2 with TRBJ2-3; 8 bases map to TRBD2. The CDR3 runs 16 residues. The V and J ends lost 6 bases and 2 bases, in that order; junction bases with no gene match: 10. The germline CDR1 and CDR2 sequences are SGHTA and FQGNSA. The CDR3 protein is CASRRSGITPTDTQYF. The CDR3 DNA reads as TGTGCCAGCAGACGTAGCGGGATAACACCCACAGATACGCAGTATTTT. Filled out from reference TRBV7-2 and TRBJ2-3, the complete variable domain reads GAGVSQSPSNKVTEKGKDVELRCDPISGHTALYWYRQSLGQGLEFLIYFQGNSAPDKSGLPSDRFSAERTGGSVSTLTIQRTQQEDSAVYLCASRRSGITPTDTQYFGPGTRLTVL.

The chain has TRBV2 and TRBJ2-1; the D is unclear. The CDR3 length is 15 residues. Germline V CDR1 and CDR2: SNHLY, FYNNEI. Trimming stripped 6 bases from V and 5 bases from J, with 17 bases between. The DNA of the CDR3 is TGTGCCAGCAGATCGAGGTTTCTAAGGGACAATGAGCAGTTCTTC. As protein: CASRSRFLRDNEQFF.

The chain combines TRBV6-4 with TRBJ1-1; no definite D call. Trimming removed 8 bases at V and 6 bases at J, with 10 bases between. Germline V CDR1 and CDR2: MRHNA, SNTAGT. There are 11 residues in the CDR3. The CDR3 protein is CASPDGPEAFF. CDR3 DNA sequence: TGTGCCAGCCCCGATGGCCCTGAAGCTTTCTTT.

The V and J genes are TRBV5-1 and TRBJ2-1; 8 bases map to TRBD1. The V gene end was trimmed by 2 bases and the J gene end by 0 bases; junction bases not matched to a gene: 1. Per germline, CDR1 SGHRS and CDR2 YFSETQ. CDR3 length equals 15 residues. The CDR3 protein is CASSFDRGSYNEQFF. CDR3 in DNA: TGCGCCAGCAGCTTCGACAGGGGCTCCTACAATGAGCAGTTCTTC.

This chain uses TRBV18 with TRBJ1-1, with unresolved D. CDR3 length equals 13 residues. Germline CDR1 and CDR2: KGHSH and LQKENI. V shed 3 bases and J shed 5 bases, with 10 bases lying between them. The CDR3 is CASSPPAGTEAFF. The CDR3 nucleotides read TGTGCCAGCTCACCCCCTGCGGGGACTGAAGCTTTCTTT.

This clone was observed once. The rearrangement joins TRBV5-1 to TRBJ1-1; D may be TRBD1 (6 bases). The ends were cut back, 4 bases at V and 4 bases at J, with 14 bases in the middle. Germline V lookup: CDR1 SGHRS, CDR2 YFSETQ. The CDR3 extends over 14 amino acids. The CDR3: CASSPTYRATEAFF. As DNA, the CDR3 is TGCGCCAGCAGCCCTACCTACAGGGCCACTGAAGCTTTCTTT.

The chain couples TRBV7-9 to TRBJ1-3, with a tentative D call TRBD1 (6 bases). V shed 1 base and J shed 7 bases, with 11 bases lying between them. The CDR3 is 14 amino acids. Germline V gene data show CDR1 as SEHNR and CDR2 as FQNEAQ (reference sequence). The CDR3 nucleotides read TGTGCCAGCAGCTTAGGTCGGGGGCTCAACACCATATATTTT. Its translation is CASSLGRGLNTIYF.

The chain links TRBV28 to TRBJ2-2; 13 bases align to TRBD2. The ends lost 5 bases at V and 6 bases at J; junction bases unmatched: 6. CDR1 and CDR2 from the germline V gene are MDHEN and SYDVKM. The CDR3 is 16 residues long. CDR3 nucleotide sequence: TGTGCCAGCAGTCCGGGACTAGCGGGAAGGGCCGGGGAGCTGTTTTTT. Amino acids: CASSPGLAGRAGELFF. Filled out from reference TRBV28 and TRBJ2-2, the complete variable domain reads DVKVTQSSRYLVKRTGEKVFLECVQDMDHENMFWYRQDPGLGLRLIYFSYDVKMKEKGDIPEGYSVSREKKERFSLILESASTNQTSMYLCASSPGLAGRAGELFFGEGSRLTVL.

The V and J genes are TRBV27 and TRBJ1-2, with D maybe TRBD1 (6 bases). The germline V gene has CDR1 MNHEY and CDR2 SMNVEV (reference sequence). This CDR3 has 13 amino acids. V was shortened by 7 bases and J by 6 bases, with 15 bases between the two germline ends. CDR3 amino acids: CASKKTGTHGYTF. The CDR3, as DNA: TGTGCCAGCAAAAAGACAGGCACCCATGGCTACACCTTC.

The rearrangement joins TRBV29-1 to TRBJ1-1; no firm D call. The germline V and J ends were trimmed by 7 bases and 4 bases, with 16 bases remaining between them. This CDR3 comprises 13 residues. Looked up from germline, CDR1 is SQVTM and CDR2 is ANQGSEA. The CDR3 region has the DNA TGCAGCGGTCGGCAGGCCGAGGGCACTGAAGCTTTCTTT. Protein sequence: CSGRQAEGTEAFF.

The CDR3 sequence is CASRTGTGALNQPQHF. Here the CDR3 DNA reads TGTGCCAGTAGGACCGGGACAGGGGCCCTAAATCAGCCCCAGCATTTT. The V gene is TRBV19, the J gene TRBJ1-5; 10 positions match TRBD1. The trim removed 6 bases at V and 4 bases at J, leaving 9 bases unmatched. The CDR3 totals 16 residues. From germline, CDR1 is LNHDA and CDR2 SQIVND (reference sequence).

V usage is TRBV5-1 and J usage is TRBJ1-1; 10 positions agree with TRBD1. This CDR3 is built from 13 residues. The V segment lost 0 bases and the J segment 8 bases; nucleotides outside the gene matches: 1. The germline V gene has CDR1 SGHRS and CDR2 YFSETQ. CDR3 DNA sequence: TGCGCCAGCAGCTTGGGGGACAGGGGAGAAGCTTTCTTT. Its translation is CASSLGDRGEAFF.

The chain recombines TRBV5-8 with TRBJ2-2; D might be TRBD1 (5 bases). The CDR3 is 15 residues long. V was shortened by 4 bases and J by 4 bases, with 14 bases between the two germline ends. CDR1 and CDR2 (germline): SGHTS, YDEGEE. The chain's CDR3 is CASSPGRVRTGELFF. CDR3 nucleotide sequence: TGTGCCAGCAGCCCTGGCAGGGTCCGCACCGGGGAGCTGTTTTTT.

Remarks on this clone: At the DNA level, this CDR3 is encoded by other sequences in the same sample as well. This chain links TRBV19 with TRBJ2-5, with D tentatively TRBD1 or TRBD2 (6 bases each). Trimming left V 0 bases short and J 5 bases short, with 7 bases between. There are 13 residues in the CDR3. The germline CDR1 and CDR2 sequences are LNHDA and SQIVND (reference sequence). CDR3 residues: CASSIDGGETQYF. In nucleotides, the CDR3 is TGTGCCAGTAGTATAGACGGGGGCGAGACCCAGTACTTC.

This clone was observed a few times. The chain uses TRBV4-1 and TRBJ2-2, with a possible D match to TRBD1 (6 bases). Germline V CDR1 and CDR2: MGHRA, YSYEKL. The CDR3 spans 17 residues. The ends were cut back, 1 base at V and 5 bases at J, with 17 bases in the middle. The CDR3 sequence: CASSQAISWGQTGELFF. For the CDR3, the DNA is TGCGCCAGCAGCCAAGCTATTTCATGGGGACAAACCGGGGAGCTGTTTTTT.

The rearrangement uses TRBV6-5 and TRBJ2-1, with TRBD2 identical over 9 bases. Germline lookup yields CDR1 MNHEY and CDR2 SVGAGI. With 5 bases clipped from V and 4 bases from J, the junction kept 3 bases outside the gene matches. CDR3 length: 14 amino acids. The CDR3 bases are TGTGCCAGCAGTCTAGCGGGAAGGTACAATGAGCAGTTCTTC. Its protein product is CASSLAGRYNEQFF.

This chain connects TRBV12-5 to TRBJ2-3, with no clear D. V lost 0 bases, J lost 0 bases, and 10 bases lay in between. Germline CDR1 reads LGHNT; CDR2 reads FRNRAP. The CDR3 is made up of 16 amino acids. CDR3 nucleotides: TGTGCTAGTGGTTTGGTGGTGGGAACTAGCACAGATACGCAGTATTTT. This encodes CASGLVVGTSTDTQYF. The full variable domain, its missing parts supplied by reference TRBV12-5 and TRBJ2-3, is DARVTQTPRHKVTEMGQEVTMRCQPILGHNTVFWYRQTMMQGLELLAYFRNRAPLDDSGMPKDRFSAEMPDATLATLKIQPSEPRDSAVYFCASGLVVGTSTDTQYFGPGTRLTVL.